Following are 26 T cell receptor beta chains from one sample sequenced in a study of blood T cell repertoires in COVID-19. TCRdb keeps only in-frame clones here, not all; method: immunoSEQ multiplex PCR. The sample includes 200,000 to 250,000 clones, around 89% of them seen just once. Sample: PBMCs or T cells enriched from blood (not recorded which). Receptors were obtained from a woman younger than 45 who had recovered from COVID-19.

The chain carries TRBV18 and TRBJ1-2, with 10 bases identical to TRBD1. V dropped 2 bases and J dropped 0; count of bases not matched to a gene: 6. Germline V gene lookup returns CDR1 KGHSH and CDR2 LQKENI. The CDR3 spans 17 residues. CDR3 nucleotides: TGTGCCAGCTCACCAGAGTTGGACAGGGGGGCTAACTATGGCTACACCTTC. Protein: CASSPELDRGANYGYTF.

This rearrangement joins TRBV5-6 to TRBJ1-2; 10 bases fit TRBD1. Germline assignment: CDR1 SGHDT and CDR2 YYEEEE. The CDR3 spans 15 residues. With V trimmed by 0 bases and J by 2 bases, 1 base remained unmatched. CDR3 nucleotide sequence: TGTGCCAGCAGCTTGGGGGGACAGGGGAACTATGGCTACACCTTC. Its translation is CASSLGGQGNYGYTF.

V is TRBV19 and J is TRBJ2-7; TRBD2 matches at 7 bases. The V gene end was trimmed by 6 bases and the J gene end by 4 bases; junction bases not matched to a gene: 12. CDR1 and CDR2 from the germline V gene are LNHDA and SQIVND (reference sequence). The CDR3 is 15 amino acids. Written as DNA, the CDR3 is TGTGCCAGTAGCCCCCAGGGCGGGAGTGGGTACGAGCAGTACTTC. Protein sequence: CASSPQGGSGYEQYF. Using reference TRBV19 and TRBJ2-7 for the parts outside the CDR3, the full variable domain is DGGITQSPKYLFRKEGQNVTLSCEQNLNHDAMYWYRQDPGQGLRLIYYSQIVNDFQKGDIAEGYSVSREKKESFPLTVTSAQKNPTAFYLCASSPQGGSGYEQYFGPGTRLTVT.

The genes are TRBV11-2 and TRBJ1-2; 7 nucleotides match TRBD1. CDR1 and CDR2 from the germline V gene are SGHAT and FQNNGV. The CDR3 covers 12 residues. Trimming removed 5 bases from V and 7 bases from J; junction bases left unmatched: 4. DNA of the CDR3: TGTGCCAGCAGCCCCTGGACAGGTGGCTACACCTTC. Amino acid sequence: CASSPWTGGYTF.

This clone has only one observation. V is TRBV19 and J is TRBJ2-3; D is uncertain. This CDR3 comprises 11 residues. Trimming stripped 2 bases from V and 11 bases from J, with 8 bases between. Per the germline V gene, CDR1 is LNHDA and CDR2 is SQIVND (reference sequence). The CDR3 here is CASSISELQYF. The CDR3 DNA follows: TGTGCCAGTAGTATAAGCGAGCTGCAGTATTTT. The full variable domain, in which reference TRBV19 and TRBJ2-3 provide the parts outside the CDR3, is DGGITQSPKYLFRKEGQNVTLSCEQNLNHDAMYWYRQDPGQGLRLIYYSQIVNDFQKGDIAEGYSVSREKKESFPLTVTSAQKNPTAFYLCASSISELQYFGPGTRLTVL.

V is TRBV30 and J is TRBJ1-2; D gene uncertain. The CDR3 has 13 residues. Trimming removed 2 bases from V and 7 bases from J, with 14 bases in between. Germline CDR1 and CDR2: GTSNPN and SVGIG (reference sequence). The CDR3 sequence: CAWSLTGAGGYTF. Written as DNA, the CDR3 is TGTGCCTGGAGTCTCACGGGAGCGGGTGGCTACACCTTC.

This chain's CDR3 is CSIGQGLTDTQYF. Here the CDR3 DNA reads TGCAGCATAGGACAGGGGTTGACAGATACGCAGTATTTT. This chain connects TRBV29-1 to TRBJ2-3, with TRBD1 identical over 9 bases. The CDR3 has 13 amino acids. Germline V gives CDR1 SQVTM, CDR2 ANQGSEA. The J segment lost 3 bases and the V segment lost 8 bases, leaving 6 bases of the junction unmatched.

This clone was seen more than once but under ten times. This chain joins TRBV11-1 and TRBJ2-7, with TRBD2 matching 13 bases. Looked up from germline, CDR1 is SGHAT and CDR2 is FQDESV (reference sequence). The CDR3 length is 16 residues. V lost 5 bases, J lost 5 bases, and 9 bases stayed unmatched. CDR3 protein: CASSITSGRALHEQYF. Here the CDR3 DNA reads TGTGCCAGCAGCATTACTAGCGGGAGGGCCCTTCACGAGCAGTACTTC.

This chain joins TRBV5-6 and TRBJ1-5, with a tentative D call TRBD1 (5 bases). Per the germline V gene, CDR1 is SGHDT and CDR2 is YYEEEE. V shed 0 bases and J shed 0 bases, with 7 bases lying between them. The CDR3 runs to 15 residues. The CDR3 nucleotides read TGTGCCAGCAGCTTGGTTGGACATAGCAATCAGCCCCAGCATTTT. Translating it yields CASSLVGHSNQPQHF.

V usage is TRBV3-1 (or the pseudogene TRBV3-2) and J usage is TRBJ1-2; D is perhaps TRBD1 (5 bases). This CDR3 comprises 15 residues. Between the trimmed V and J ends, which lost 1 base and 4 bases, there was a span of 13 bases. The germline CDR1 and CDR2 sequences are LGHDT and YNNKEL (reference sequence). The CDR3 DNA reads TGTGCCAGCAGCCAAGGGGGCGCACAAATCTATGGCTACACCTTC. Protein sequence: CASSQGGAQIYGYTF.

CDR3 sequence reads: CASSQGVTQYF. DNA for the CDR3: TGTGCCAGCAGCCAAGGAGTGACCCAGTACTTC. This rearrangement joins TRBV14 to TRBJ2-5, with no clear D. The germline gives CDR1 SGHDN, CDR2 FVKESK. CDR3 length equals 11 residues. Trimming removed 1 base at V and 7 bases at J, with 4 bases between.

The V and J genes are TRBV19 and TRBJ2-1, with 10 nucleotides matching TRBD2. CDR1 LNHDA and CDR2 SQIVND come from the germline V gene (reference sequence). J gave up 7 bases and V 6 bases, and 9 bases lay outside the gene matches. CDR3 length equals 15 residues. As DNA, the CDR3 is TGTGCCAGTAGGATGTCTAGCGGGAGTCATAATGAGCAGTTCTTC. Amino acids: CASRMSSGSHNEQFF.

This clone was counted between two and nine times. The chain uses TRBV25-1 and TRBJ2-1; possible D gene TRBD1, 5 bases. Trimming pared 2 bases from V and 8 bases from J, leaving 16 bases between. The CDR3 runs 15 residues. CDR1 and CDR2 (germline): MGHDK, SYGVNS. CDR3 nucleotides: TGTGCCAGCAGTGAAGGGGCCATCTATCTCGATGAGCAGTTCTTC. The encoded protein is CASSEGAIYLDEQFF.

The chain uses TRBV7-8 and TRBJ2-7; the match to TRBD2 covers 13 bases. The V gene's germline CDR1 is SGHVS and CDR2 FQNEAQ. Losses at the gene ends were 4 bases for V and 3 bases for J; bases not matched to a gene: 3. The CDR3 runs to 15 residues. CDR3 region: CASSSGTSGIYEQYF. The CDR3 region has the DNA TGTGCCAGCAGCTCTGGGACTAGCGGGATCTACGAGCAGTACTTC.

The rearrangement joins TRBV28 to TRBJ1-5; possibly TRBD1 for D (6 bases). Germline-derived CDR1 and CDR2 are MDHEN and SYDVKM. With 6 bases removed from V and 1 base from J, the gap between germline ends came to 10 bases. This CDR3 comprises 14 residues. The CDR3 spells CASRVGQSNQPQHF. The CDR3 DNA sequence: TGTGCCAGCAGGGTAGGACAGAGCAATCAGCCCCAGCATTTT.

J is TRBJ1-3 and V is TRBV28; D not resolved. Trimming removed 4 bases at V and 3 bases at J, with 13 bases between. This CDR3 spans 15 amino acids. Germline loops: CDR1 MDHEN, CDR2 SYDVKM. CDR3: CASSSNEGRGNTIYF. In DNA form, the CDR3 reads TGTGCCAGCAGTTCAAACGAGGGTCGTGGAAACACCATATATTTT. The variable domain in full, with the rest retrieved from reference TRBV28 and TRBJ1-3, is DVKVTQSSRYLVKRTGEKVFLECVQDMDHENMFWYRQDPGLGLRLIYFSYDVKMKEKGDIPEGYSVSREKKERFSLILESASTNQTSMYLCASSSNEGRGNTIYFGEGSWLTVV.

The chain links TRBV30 to TRBJ1-6, with D perhaps matching TRBD1 (5 bases). V lost 0 bases and J lost 10, with 10 bases in between. The V gene's germline CDR1 is GTSNPN and CDR2 SVGIG (reference sequence). The CDR3 consists of 13 residues. The CDR3 loop is CAWSVLGQSPLHF. CDR3 nucleotide sequence: TGTGCCTGGAGTGTACTCGGACAATCACCCCTCCACTTT. Looking up the rest from reference TRBV30 and TRBJ1-6 gives the full variable domain: SQTIHQWPATLVQPVGSPLSLECTVEGTSNPNLYWYRQAAGRGLQLLFYSVGIGQISSEVPQNLSASRPQDRQFILSSKKLLLSDSGFYLCAWSVLGQSPLHFGNGTRLTVT.

In nucleotides, the CDR3 is TGTGCCAGCAGTTTGGTTAGAGGTAACGGTCAGCCCCAGCATTTT. As protein: CASSLVRGNGQPQHF. This chain links TRBV28 with TRBJ1-5, with unresolved D. With 3 bases removed from V and 6 bases from J, the gap between germline ends came to 15 bases. Germline V gene lookup returns CDR1 MDHEN and CDR2 SYDVKM. The CDR3 has 15 residues.

This chain links TRBV28 with TRBJ1-2; TRBD1 aligns across 8 bases. Germline lookup yields CDR1 MDHEN and CDR2 SYDVKM. V lost 7 bases, J lost 6 bases, and 13 bases stayed unmatched. This CDR3 is 15 amino acids long. This CDR3 is CASTGQGGGNHGYTF. CDR3 bases: TGTGCCAGCACCGGACAGGGTGGGGGGAATCATGGCTACACCTTC.

The chain uses TRBV7-9 and TRBJ1-2; 9 bases are shared with TRBD1. Germline lookup yields CDR1 SEHNR and CDR2 FQNEAQ (reference sequence). With 3 bases clipped from V and 8 bases from J, the junction kept 4 bases outside the gene matches. The CDR3 extends over 13 amino acids. The CDR3 sequence: CASSLGQGQGYTF. CDR3 coding DNA: TGTGCCAGCAGCTTGGGACAGGGCCAGGGCTACACCTTC.

This chain joins TRBV4-2 and TRBJ2-7; D unresolved. The V gene lost 0 bases and the J gene lost 1 base, with 7 bases spanning the gap. There are 14 residues in the CDR3. From germline, CDR1 is LGHNA and CDR2 YNFKEQ. The DNA for the CDR3 is TGTGCCAGCAGCCAAGATCAGGCATCCTACGAGCAGTACTTC. Protein: CASSQDQASYEQYF.

The rearrangement uses TRBV4-3 and TRBJ1-2; no reliable D call. Germline V gene sequence: CDR1 LGHNA, CDR2 YSLEER. The V end was cut by 0 bases, the J end by 4 bases, with 21 bases between. The CDR3 sequence is 18 residues long. For the CDR3, the DNA is TGCGCCAGCAGCCAAGATTTGGCGGGGTCCTGGGTCGGCTATGGCTACACCTTC. Translating it yields CASSQDLAGSWVGYGYTF.

The chain joins TRBV18 to TRBJ2-1; 9 positions match TRBD1. The CDR3 is made up of 13 amino acids. CDR1 and CDR2 (germline): KGHSH, LQKENI. J gave up 6 bases and V 5 bases, and 2 bases lay outside the gene matches. The CDR3 DNA reads TGTGCCAGCTCAAAGACAGGGGGCAATGAGCAGTTCTTC. Its translation: CASSKTGGNEQFF.

The genes are TRBV29-1 and TRBJ2-3; no definite D call. V was cut by 6 bases and J by 1 base, with 20 bases left in between. CDR1 is SQVTM, CDR2 ANQGSEA, per germline. This CDR3 is 16 amino acids long. The chain's CDR3 is CSVSLLNVRRTDTQYF. DNA for the CDR3: TGCAGCGTCTCCCTACTGAACGTACGCCGCACAGATACGCAGTATTTT.

The chain has TRBV7-2 and TRBJ2-5, with no clear D. Trimming cost V 0 bases and J 2 bases, with 10 bases left between them. Germline V lookup: CDR1 SGHTA, CDR2 FQGNSA. The length of the CDR3 is 15 residues. The CDR3 nucleotides read TGTGCCAGCAGCTTAGCAGCTACCATGCAAGAGACCCAGTACTTC. This codes for CASSLAATMQETQYF.

In its sample, this clone was seen a few times. The V gene is TRBV9, the J gene TRBJ1-1; D is ambiguous. Germline values: CDR1 SGDLS, CDR2 YYNGEE. The V gene lost 4 bases and the J gene lost 3 bases, with 16 bases spanning the gap. The CDR3 length is 15 residues. Written as DNA, the CDR3 is TGTGCCAGCAGCCCCCAGTTACTTCGGGACACTGAAGCTTTCTTT. Translated: CASSPQLLRDTEAFF.